This passage covers 8 T cell receptor beta chains from one sample sequenced in a study of lymphopenia after photon versus proton radiotherapy. The protocol was immunoSEQ multiplex PCR, while the TCRdb copy is restricted to in-frame clones and leaves out a portion. The table records 2,000 or so clones, around 80% of them present only once. This material consisted of peripheral blood, taken from a patient treated with photon-based radiotherapy. All receptors derive from a man older than 75 with cholangiocarcinoma.

V gene TRBV28 combines with J gene TRBJ2-2; maybe TRBD2 (5 bases). The CDR3 consists of 13 residues. V was pared by 3 bases and J by 4 bases, with 6 bases between. Germline CDR1 and CDR2: MDHEN and SYDVKM. The CDR3 here is CASSFRGTGELFF. CDR3 nucleotide sequence: TGTGCCAGCAGTTTCCGGGGCACCGGGGAGCTGTTTTTT.

This clone was counted a few times. This sequence joins TRBV7-8 and TRBJ1-2; D is undetermined. The CDR3 is made up of 12 amino acids. The germline V and J ends were trimmed by 1 base and 4 bases, with 4 bases remaining between them. Germline lookup yields CDR1 SGHVS and CDR2 FQNEAQ. In nucleotides, the CDR3 is TGTGCCAGCAGCTTAGGGGGCTATGGCTACACCTTC. It encodes CASSLGGYGYTF.

The chain employs TRBV4-2 and TRBJ1-2; a possible D gene is TRBD1 (5 bases). Germline CDR1 reads LGHNA; CDR2 reads YNFKEQ. The CDR3 covers 12 residues. Trimming left V 5 bases short and J 8 bases short, with 12 bases between. CDR3 protein: CASSLDKSGYTF. DNA for the CDR3: TGTGCCAGCAGCTTGGACAAATCGGGCTACACCTTC.

J is TRBJ1-3 and V is TRBV19; D is perhaps TRBD1 (5 bases). This CDR3 contains 15 residues. CDR1 and CDR2 (germline): LNHDA, SQIVND (reference sequence). The V gene lost 5 bases and the J gene lost 0 bases, with 11 bases spanning the gap. The CDR3 spells CASSPGTYSGNTIYF. The CDR3 DNA reads TGTGCCAGTAGTCCTGGGACTTACTCTGGAAACACCATATATTTT.

The table lists this clone with a count of one. The gene calls are TRBV2 and TRBJ2-7, with 13 bases matching TRBD2. V lost 1 base to trimming and J lost 4 bases; unmatched junction nucleotides: 4. Germline CDR1 is SNHLY and CDR2 is FYNNEI. The CDR3 runs 16 residues. The CDR3 DNA is TGTGCCAGCAGTGAAGTACTAGCGGGGGGGCCATACGAGCAGTACTTC. It yields the protein CASSEVLAGGPYEQYF.

This rearrangement joins TRBV19 to TRBJ2-3; D gene unclear. The germline V gene has CDR1 LNHDA and CDR2 SQIVND (reference sequence). V was clipped by 1 base and J by 4 bases, with 9 bases between them. The CDR3 has 14 residues. CDR3 region: CASSIGSGPDTQYF. In nucleotides, the CDR3 is TGTGCCAGTAGTATAGGGTCAGGCCCAGATACGCAGTATTTT. The full variable domain, its missing parts supplied by reference TRBV19 and TRBJ2-3, is DGGITQSPKYLFRKEGQNVTLSCEQNLNHDAMYWYRQDPGQGLRLIYYSQIVNDFQKGDIAEGYSVSREKKESFPLTVTSAQKNPTAFYLCASSIGSGPDTQYFGPGTRLTVL.

This clone is categorized as medium-sized. The rearrangement links TRBV7-3 to TRBJ2-7; 8 bases are a match to TRBD1. In germline, CDR1 is SGHTA, CDR2 FQGTGA. The CDR3 extends over 14 amino acids. The V gene end was trimmed by 4 bases and the J gene end by 3 bases; junction bases not matched to a gene: 5. This CDR3 reads CASSSSGGDYEQYF. The DNA for the CDR3 is TGTGCCAGCAGCTCGTCAGGGGGCGACTACGAGCAGTACTTC.

The CDR3: CASSYVGRDNEQFF. Here the CDR3 DNA reads TGTGCCAGCAGTTACGTGGGCCGGGACAATGAGCAGTTCTTC. The rearrangement uses TRBV2 and TRBJ2-1; no reliable D call. Germline CDR1 SNHLY, CDR2 FYNNEI. V lost 5 bases and J lost 5, with 13 bases in between. The CDR3 spans 14 residues.